Each of the 16 T cell receptor beta chains below was sequenced from the same sample in a study of T cell repertoires in cytomegalovirus infection (dated 2019 in TCRdb). The sample's treatment or condition label, decoded: in vitro stimulation with specific CMV peptide epitopes to enrich CMV-specific T cells. The antigens for these receptors are not known. Sequencer: Illumina HiSeq 1500. TCRdb reworked the public reads: Q25 trimming with fastp, MiXCR clone assembly, productive beta chains retained. CDR3 protein duplicates are merged, each entry listing the most common genes and DNA. The sample contains 310,000 or so distinct CDR3 sequences, 20% to 25% of them found a single time. Clones ranked in the top ten supply 10% to 15% of the sample. Sequencing used cultured PBMCs, obtained from culture after CMV antigen stimulation. The receptors here all came from a human donor in good health (CMV status not recorded). Some clones in this sample may be carry-over from other donors' samples.

The rearrangement uses TRBV20-1 and TRBJ1-5; TRBD1 is a possible D gene (5 bases). Between the trimmed V and J ends, which lost 3 bases and 3 bases, there was a span of 12 bases. CDR1 DFQATT and CDR2 SNEGSKA come from the germline V gene (reference sequence). CDR3 size: 14 residues. The CDR3 sequence: CSASAGLANQPQHF. CDR3 DNA sequence: TGCAGTGCTAGTGCGGGGCTAGCCAATCAGCCCCAGCATTTT.

V usage is TRBV7-9 and J usage is TRBJ2-5; D perhaps matches TRBD2 (5 bases). V gave up 5 bases and J gave up 4 bases, with 14 bases separating them. The CDR3 sequence is 14 residues long. Germline V gene data show CDR1 as SEHNR and CDR2 as FQNEAQ (reference sequence). The CDR3 DNA is TGTGCCAGCAGCCCAAGGGAGTCTCGAGAGACCCAGTACTTC. It yields the protein CASSPRESRETQYF.

This clonotype has only a few counts. The V call is TRBV27, the J call TRBJ1-2, with 8 bases fitting TRBD1. The CDR3 is 12 amino acids. CDR1 is MNHEY and CDR2 is SMNVEV in the germline V gene (reference sequence). Losses at the gene ends were 5 bases for V and 8 bases for J; bases not matched to a gene: 4. The CDR3 coding sequence is TGTGCCAGCAGTGCGGACAGGGACGGCTACACCTTC. The encoded protein is CASSADRDGYTF.

This clonotype came up a few times. Here the CDR3 reads CASSSQPGLAAVFF. CDR3 DNA: TGTGCCAGCAGTTCTCAACCGGGACTAGCTGCTGTGTTCTTC. The rearrangement links TRBV6-2 or TRBV6-3 to TRBJ2-1; TRBD2 matches at 9 bases. The length of the CDR3 is 14 residues. The V segment lost 4 bases and the J segment 15 bases; nucleotides outside the gene matches: 13. Per the germline V gene, CDR1 is MNHEY and CDR2 is SVGEGT.

The chain links TRBV20-1 to TRBJ2-1; 11 bases agree with TRBD2. The trim removed 5 bases at V and 0 bases at J, leaving 9 bases unmatched. CDR1 is DFQATT, CDR2 SNEGSKA, per germline (reference sequence). This CDR3 is 17 amino acids long. As DNA, the CDR3 is TGCAGTGCTTCGAGGCTAGCGGGAGGAAGCTCCTACAATGAGCAGTTCTTC. Residues: CSASRLAGGSSYNEQFF.

This clonotype was recorded at least ten times. V gene TRBV7-2 combines with J gene TRBJ1-1, with D possibly TRBD1 on 5 matching bases. The CDR3 extends over 14 amino acids. V dropped 2 bases and J dropped 1 base, with 8 bases sitting between them. CDR1 and CDR2 from the germline V gene are SGHTA and FQGNSA. The CDR3 protein is CASSLFTGNTEAFF. The CDR3 DNA reads TGTGCCAGCAGCTTATTTACAGGGAACACTGAAGCTTTCTTT. The full variable domain, in which reference TRBV7-2 and TRBJ1-1 provide the parts outside the CDR3, is GAGVSQSPSNKVTEKGKDVELRCDPISGHTALYWYRQSLGQGLEFLIYFQGNSAPDKSGLPSDRFSAERTGGSVSTLTIQRTQQEDSAVYLCASSLFTGNTEAFFGQGTRLTVV.

The table lists this clonotype with a few counts. The CDR3 nucleotides are TGTGCCAGCAGCTTAGTGTACCGCCCGGACCGTACCCAGAACACTGAAGCTTTCTTT. Its protein is CASSLVYRPDRTQNTEAFF. The chain joins TRBV11-2 to TRBJ1-1; D uncertain. Germline V gene lookup returns CDR1 SGHAT and CDR2 FQNNGV. The CDR3 spans 19 residues. The germline V and J ends were trimmed by 1 base and 1 base, with 22 bases remaining between them.

This clonotype has only a few counts. This chain joins TRBV20-1 and TRBJ1-5, with a tentative D call TRBD1 (5 bases). With 0 bases removed from V and 7 bases from J, the gap between germline ends came to 10 bases. Germline V gives CDR1 DFQATT, CDR2 SNEGSKA (reference sequence). This CDR3 is 13 amino acids long. CDR3 amino acids: CSAREQAIQPQHF. CDR3 coding DNA: TGCAGTGCTAGAGAACAGGCAATCCAGCCCCAGCATTTT.

This clonotype was observed a handful of times. This rearrangement joins TRBV6-5 to TRBJ1-1; D is unclear. Germline V lookup: CDR1 MNHEY, CDR2 SVGAGI. Trimming took off 8 bases at V and 1 base at J, with 17 bases between the two ends. The CDR3 consists of 15 residues. In DNA form, the CDR3 reads TGTGCCAGCTACTCTTTAGGCGCTTGGAACACTGAAGCTTTCTTT. It yields the protein CASYSLGAWNTEAFF.

A few counts support this clonotype. Here the CDR3 DNA reads TGTGCCAGCAGCTTATTGGGACAGGGGGAAAAATACACCTTC. As protein: CASSLLGQGEKYTF. The chain couples TRBV7-9 to TRBJ1-2, with 11 positions matching TRBD1. J was trimmed by 11 bases and V by 2 bases; bases with no gene match: 7. Germline CDR1 reads SEHNR; CDR2 reads FQNEAQ (reference sequence). There are 14 residues in the CDR3.

The chain combines TRBV6-2 or TRBV6-3 with TRBJ1-1; D not certain. The ends were cut back, 8 bases at V and 1 base at J, with 20 bases in the middle. Germline V CDR1 and CDR2: MNHEY, SVGEGT. The CDR3 has 16 amino acids. The CDR3 region is CASEPWARPQNTEAFF. The CDR3 DNA reads TGTGCCAGCGAACCGTGGGCTCGCCCACAGAACACTGAAGCTTTCTTT.

In this sample, this clonotype turned up a few times. This chain uses TRBV13 with TRBJ2-5; possible D gene TRBD1, 6 bases. The V gene's germline CDR1 is PRHDT and CDR2 FYEKMQ (reference sequence). Between the trimmed V and J ends, which lost 5 bases and 4 bases, there was a span of 11 bases. The CDR3 runs 13 residues. CDR3 in amino acids: CASSPGHGETQYF. The CDR3 region has the DNA TGTGCCAGCAGCCCGGGACATGGAGAGACCCAGTACTTC.

This clonotype was observed once. The V call is TRBV12-3 or TRBV12-4, the J call TRBJ1-3; D uncertain. CDR3 length: 15 amino acids. The V end was cut by 1 base, the J end by 7 bases, with 14 bases between. The CDR3 loop reads CASSLGQSGRNTIYF. CDR3 nucleotide sequence: TGTGCCAGCAGTTTAGGGCAGTCCGGTCGGAACACCATATATTTT.

This clonotype has just a few counts. This chain connects TRBV7-6 to TRBJ1-3; D gene ambiguous. The CDR3 consists of 14 residues. Germline V gives CDR1 SGHVS, CDR2 FNYEAQ. V shed 3 bases and J shed 2 bases, with 8 bases lying between them. The CDR3 bases are TGTGCCAGCAGCTTTGAAGGTCCTGGAAACACCATATATTTT. Amino acid sequence: CASSFEGPGNTIYF.

This clonotype came up many times. The gene calls are TRBV7-2 and TRBJ2-3, with D tentatively TRBD2 (6 bases). Trimming pared 6 bases from V and 1 base from J, leaving 17 bases between. The CDR3 runs 16 residues. Germline-derived CDR1 and CDR2 are SGHTA and FQGNSA. This CDR3 is CASSSRLVGGTDTQYF. DNA of the CDR3: TGTGCCAGCAGTTCCCGACTAGTGGGGGGCACAGATACGCAGTATTTT.

This clonotype was counted ten times or more. The chain couples TRBV7-2 to TRBJ2-1; maybe TRBD2 (6 bases). CDR1 SGHTA and CDR2 FQGNSA come from the germline V gene. V was trimmed by 2 bases and J by 0 bases, leaving 29 bases between them. The CDR3 length is 22 residues. The CDR3: CASSLLAEVGLPGLRSYNEQFF. CDR3 coding DNA: TGTGCCAGCAGCTTATTGGCAGAGGTGGGACTCCCCGGATTGCGCTCCTACAATGAGCAGTTCTTC.